This T cell receptor (beta chain) stems from a study of blood T cell repertoires in COVID-19. Study details: The analysed material was cDNA or gDNA that came from T cells, B-cell-depleted T cells, or PBMCs.

The table came from immunoSEQ multiplex PCR; TCRdb's copy has only in-frame clones and leaves some out. Of fewer than 300,000 clones in the sample, less than 90% were seen once. Recruited during active infection, patients (from Seattle) were subsequently followed longitudinally. This CDR3 has 15 amino acids. Per germline, CDR1 SGHVS and CDR2 FQNEAQ. J was trimmed by 4 bases and V by 7 bases; bases with no gene match: 9. The sequencing sample was made of peripheral blood. The chain joins TRBV7-8 to TRBJ2-2; 7 bases agree with TRBD1. The clonotype originates from a young woman with COVID-19, enrolled during active disease. The CDR3 here is CASKPDRVSTGELFF. The CDR3 bases are TGTGCCAGCAAACCTGACAGGGTCAGCACCGGGGAGCTGTTTTTT.